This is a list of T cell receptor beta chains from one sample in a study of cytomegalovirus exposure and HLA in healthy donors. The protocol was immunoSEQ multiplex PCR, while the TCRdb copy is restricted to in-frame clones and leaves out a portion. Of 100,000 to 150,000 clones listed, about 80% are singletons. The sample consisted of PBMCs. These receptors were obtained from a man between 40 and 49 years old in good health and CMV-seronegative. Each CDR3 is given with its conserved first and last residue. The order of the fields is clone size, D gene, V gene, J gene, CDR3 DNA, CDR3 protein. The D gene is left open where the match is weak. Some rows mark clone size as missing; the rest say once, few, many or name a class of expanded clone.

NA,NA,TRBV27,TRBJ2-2,TGTGCCAGCAGCGCCTTTCCGGGAAAGGGCACCGGGGAGCTGTTTTTT,CASSAFPGKGTGELFF
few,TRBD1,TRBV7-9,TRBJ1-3,TGTGCCAGCAGCCTCCAGGGGGAGGTTGGAAACAACATATATTTT,CASSLQGEVGNNIYF
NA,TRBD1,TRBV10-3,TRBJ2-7,TGTGCCCTCCGACAGGGGCCAAACTACGAGCAGTACTTC,CALRQGPNYEQYF
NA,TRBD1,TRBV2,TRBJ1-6,TGTGCCAGCCAACAGGGGGCGACGAGCTCCTATAATTCACCCCTCCACTTT,CASQQGATSSYNSPLHF
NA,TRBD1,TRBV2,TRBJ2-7,TGTGCCAGCAGTGAGTCATCCTCCAGACAGGGGGACGAGCAGTACTTC,CASSESSSRQGDEQYF
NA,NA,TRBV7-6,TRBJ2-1,TGTGCCAGCAGCCTTGACAGGTACAATGAGCAGTTCTTC,CASSLDRYNEQFF
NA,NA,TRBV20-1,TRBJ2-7,TGCAGTGCTCCCGGTCCCTACGAGCAGTACTTC,CSAPGPYEQYF
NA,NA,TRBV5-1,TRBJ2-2,TGCGCCAGCAGCTTGCGGGAGAACGGCGGGGAGCTGTTTTTT,CASSLRENGGELFF
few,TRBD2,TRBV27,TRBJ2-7,TGTGCCAGCAGCCCGACTAGCGGTAGCTCCTACGAGCAGTACTTC,CASSPTSGSSYEQYF
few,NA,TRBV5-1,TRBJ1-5,TGCGCCAGCAGCTTGACAGACAGTAGCAATCAGCCCCAGCATTTT,CASSLTDSSNQPQHF
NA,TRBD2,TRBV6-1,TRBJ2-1,TGTGCCAGCAGTGAAGGCGCTAGCGGGAGGCATGAGCAGTTCTTC,CASSEGASGRHEQFF
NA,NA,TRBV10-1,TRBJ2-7,TGCGCCAGCGGCCCTCCTAGAGGCGAGCAGTACTTC,CASGPPRGEQYF
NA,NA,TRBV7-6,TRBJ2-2,TGTGCCTCCAGGAGGACCGCGAACACCGGGGAGCTGTTTTTT,CASRRTANTGELFF
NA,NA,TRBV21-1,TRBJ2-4,TGTGCCAGCAACCAAGCGGGAGGGCCCACCAAAAACATTCAGTACTTC,CASNQAGGPTKNIQYF
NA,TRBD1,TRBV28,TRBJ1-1,TGTGCCAGCACCAAACTACAGGGGGAAGCTTTCTTT,CASTKLQGEAFF
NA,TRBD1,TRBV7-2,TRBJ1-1,TGTGCCAGCAGCTTAGCGACGACAGGGGAAGCTTTCTTT,CASSLATTGEAFF
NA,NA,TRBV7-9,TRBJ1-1,TGTGCCAGCAGCTTAGTTGGGGGCCACTGGCACACTGAAGCTTTCTTT,CASSLVGGHWHTEAFF
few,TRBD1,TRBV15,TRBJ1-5,TGTGCCACCGGAACAGGGGACAATCAGCCCCAGCATTTT,CATGTGDNQPQHF
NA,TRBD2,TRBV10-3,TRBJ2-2,TGTGCCATCAGTGAGTCCTGGCTAGCGGGAGAAAAAACCGGGGAGCTGTTTTTT,CAISESWLAGEKTGELFF
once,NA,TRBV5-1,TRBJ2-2,TGCGCCAGCAGCCCCAGGGTAGCGGACACCGGGGAGCTGTTTTTT,CASSPRVADTGELFF
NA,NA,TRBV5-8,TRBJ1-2,TGTGCCAGCAGCTCCCGTGTCTTGGGCTACACCTTC,CASSSRVLGYTF
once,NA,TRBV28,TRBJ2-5,TGTGCCAGCAGTGTCGTCTACCAAGAGACCCAGTACTTC,CASSVVYQETQYF
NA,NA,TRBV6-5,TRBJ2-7,TGTGCCAGCAGGCCCGGGACACAGAACTACGAGCAGTACTTC,CASRPGTQNYEQYF
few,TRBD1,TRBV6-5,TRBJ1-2,TGTGCCAGCAGTTACAGAACACAGGGGAACTATGGCTACACCTTC,CASSYRTQGNYGYTF
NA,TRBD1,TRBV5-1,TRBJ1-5,TGCGCCAGCAGCGACGGGACAGGGAATCAGCCCCAGCATTTT,CASSDGTGNQPQHF
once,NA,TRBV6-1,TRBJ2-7,TGTGCCAGCAGTGGCTCAGTTCAGTACTACGAGCAGTACTTC,CASSGSVQYYEQYF
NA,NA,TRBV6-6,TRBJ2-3,TGTGCCAGCGGCGGGCGGAAGGTAGATACGCAGTATTTT,CASGGRKVDTQYF
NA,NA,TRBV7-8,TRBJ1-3,TGTGCCAGCAGTCGAGGGCCCCCAGAGGCTGGAAACACCATATATTTT,CASSRGPPEAGNTIYF
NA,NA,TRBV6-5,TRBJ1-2,TGTGCCAGCAGTTACGGCACAGCTAACTATGGCTACACCTTC,CASSYGTANYGYTF
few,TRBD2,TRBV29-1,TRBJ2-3,TGCAGCGTGACCGGGACTAGCTATACGCAGTATTTT,CSVTGTSYTQYF
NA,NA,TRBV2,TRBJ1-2,TGTGCCAGCACCCCAGGGGCAGGGAGGGCTGGCTACACCTTC,CASTPGAGRAGYTF
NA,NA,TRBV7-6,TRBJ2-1,TGTGCCAGCAGCTTAGGGGGCTTGGATGAGCAGTTCTTC,CASSLGGLDEQFF
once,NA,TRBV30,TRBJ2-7,TGTGCCTGGAGGCCCATAACTTTCGGCGAGCAGTACTTC,CAWRPITFGEQYF
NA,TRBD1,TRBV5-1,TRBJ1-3,TGCGCCAGCAGTCCGACAGGGTTCCAGGGAAACACCATATATTTT,CASSPTGFQGNTIYF
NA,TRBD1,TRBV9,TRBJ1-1,TGTGCCAGCAGCGTACGGGCAGGGGGGAACACTGAAGCTTTCTTT,CASSVRAGGNTEAFF
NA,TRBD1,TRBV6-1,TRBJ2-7,TGTGCCAGTGTTGTTAGACAGGGCGGTCTCGAGCAGTACTTC,CASVVRQGGLEQYF
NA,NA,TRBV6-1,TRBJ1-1,TGTGCCAGCAGTCCACAGGACCTGAACACTGAAGCTTTCTTT,CASSPQDLNTEAFF
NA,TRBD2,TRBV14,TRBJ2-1,TGTGCCAGGCTCCCGGGACTAGTCTACAATGAGCAGTTCTTC,CARLPGLVYNEQFF
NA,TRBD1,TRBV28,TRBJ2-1,TGTGCCAGCAGCCCCCGGGCGGGGACAGGGGGCAGGAATGAGCAGTTCTTC,CASSPRAGTGGRNEQFF
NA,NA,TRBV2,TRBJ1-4,TGTGCCAGCATTTTCGGGGGAGCAACTAATGAAAAACTGTTTTTT,CASIFGGATNEKLFF
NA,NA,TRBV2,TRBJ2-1,TGTGCCAGCAGTGAAGTGTCCAGATACAATGAGCAGTTCTTC,CASSEVSRYNEQFF
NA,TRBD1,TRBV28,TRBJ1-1,TGTGCCAGCAGTTTAAAATCGGTTTCGACAGGGGAGGGGTCGAGTACTGAAGCTTTCTTT,CASSLKSVSTGEGSSTEAFF
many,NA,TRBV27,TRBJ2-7,TGTGCCAGCAGTTTCTCTAGTTCTGGCTACGAGCAGTACTTC,CASSFSSSGYEQYF
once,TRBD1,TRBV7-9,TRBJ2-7,TGTGCCAGCAGCCCGGGACAGGTGCTTTACGAGCAGTACTTC,CASSPGQVLYEQYF
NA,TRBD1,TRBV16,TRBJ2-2,TGTGCCAGCAGCCATTCCGGGACAGGCGACACCGGGGAGCTGTTTTTT,CASSHSGTGDTGELFF
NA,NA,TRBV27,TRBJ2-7,TGTGCCAGCAGTTCCTCGGCAGGGGCGGACTACGAGCAGTACTTC,CASSSSAGADYEQYF
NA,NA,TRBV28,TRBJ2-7,TGTGCCAGCAGTTTCGCAACTTCCTACGAGCAGTACTTC,CASSFATSYEQYF
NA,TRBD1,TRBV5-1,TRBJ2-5,TGCGCCAGCAGCTTGGCCGTAGGGGGCGCGGAGACCCAGTACTTC,CASSLAVGGAETQYF
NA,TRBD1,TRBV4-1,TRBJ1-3,TGCGCCAGCAGCCACCGGGACAGGGCGTCGTACACCATATATTTT,CASSHRDRASYTIYF
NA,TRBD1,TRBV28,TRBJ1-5,TGTGCCAGCAGTTTACGACAGGGGCAGGGGCAGCCCCAGCATTTT,CASSLRQGQGQPQHF
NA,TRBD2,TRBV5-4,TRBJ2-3,TGTGCCAGCAGCTTAACGACTAGCGGTAGCACAGATACGCAGTATTTT,CASSLTTSGSTDTQYF
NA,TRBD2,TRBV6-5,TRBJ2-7,TGTGCCAGCAGCTACCGGGGGGGTTCCCTCTACGAGCAGTACTTC,CASSYRGGSLYEQYF